The T cell receptor beta chain under discussion was sequenced for a study of shared clonotypes between healthy human individuals. The CDR3 runs 15 residues. Germline-derived CDR1 and CDR2 are MNHNS and SASEGT. Trimming left V 4 bases short and J 4 bases short, with 14 bases between. Under the authors' procedure: ImmunoSEQ sequences covered only the junction and lacked quality scores; filtering therefore differed. Profiled with immunoSEQ multiplex PCR; TCRdb holds only in-frame clones, not every one. V, J and clone size were drawn from that table, and D and trimming were deduced from the DNA. The data contain some 790,000 clones, roughly 72% of them singletons. The study separated CD4+ cells into CD45RA+ naive and CD45RA-negative memory subsets.

The chain links TRBV6-1 to TRBJ1-5; D possibly corresponds to TRBD1 (5 bases). The material sequenced was memory CD4+ T cells sorted from blood. Subset specified: CD45RA-negative fraction. This sequence was found in a woman between 25 and 40 years old in good health. CDR3 region: CASSVSGVMNQPQHF. CDR3 coding DNA: TGTGCCAGCAGTGTTTCGGGGGTCATGAATCAGCCCCAGCATTTT.